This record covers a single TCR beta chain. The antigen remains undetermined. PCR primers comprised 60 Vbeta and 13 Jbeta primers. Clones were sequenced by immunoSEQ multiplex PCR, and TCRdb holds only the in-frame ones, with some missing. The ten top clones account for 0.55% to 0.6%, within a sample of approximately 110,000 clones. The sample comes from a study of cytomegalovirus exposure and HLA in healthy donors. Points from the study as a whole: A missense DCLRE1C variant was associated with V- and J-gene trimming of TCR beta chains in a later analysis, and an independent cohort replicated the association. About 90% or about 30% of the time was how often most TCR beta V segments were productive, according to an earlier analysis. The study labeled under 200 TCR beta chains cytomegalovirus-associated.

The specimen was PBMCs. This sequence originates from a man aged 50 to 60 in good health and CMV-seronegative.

CDR3 DNA: TGCAGCGGGGCACGGGGGACCACTGAAGCTTTCTTT. This gives the protein CSGARGTTEAFF. This rearrangement joins TRBV29-1 to TRBJ1-1, with a weak D call TRBD1 (5 bases). The length of the CDR3 is 12 residues. Germline CDR1 reads SQVTM; CDR2 reads ANQGSEA. Trimming took off 7 bases at V and 4 bases at J, with 13 bases between the two ends.